The entry that follows covers one T cell receptor (beta chain) sequence. What it recognizes is unknown. This specimen belongs to a study of regulatory T cells in long-lasting Graves disease. Arm-PCR of CDR3 regions and iRepertoire HTBI primers were used to build TCR beta libraries. TCRdb fed the multiplex PCR reads into MiXCR, producing one record per CDR3 protein. The table has about 340,000 distinct CDR3 sequences, roughly a fifth seen once; the top ten hold about 29%. Specified time point: persistent/refractory GD, antithyroid drugs over 5 years with positive TRAb. TCR sequences were obtained from RNA taken from PBMCs. Points from the study as a whole: There were preferences for TRBV28, TRBJ1-2 and TRBJ2-5 in persistent disease. Persistent Graves' patients showed less TCR diversity than newly diagnosed patients showed.

J lost 4 bases, V lost 1 base, and 4 bases had no gene match. Germline V gene data show CDR1 as LNHDA and CDR2 as SQIVND (reference sequence). This CDR3 region has 14 residues. The sequenced sample was peripheral blood mononuclear cells (PBMCs), obtained when the disease was refractory, from a patient treated with antithyroid drugs. The chain carries TRBV19 and TRBJ2-7; 7 bases fit TRBD1. This receptor was taken from a female donor with Graves disease. For the CDR3, the DNA is TGTGCCAGTAGTATAGGAAGGGGGCAATACGAGCAGTACTTC. Translation: CASSIGRGQYEQYF.